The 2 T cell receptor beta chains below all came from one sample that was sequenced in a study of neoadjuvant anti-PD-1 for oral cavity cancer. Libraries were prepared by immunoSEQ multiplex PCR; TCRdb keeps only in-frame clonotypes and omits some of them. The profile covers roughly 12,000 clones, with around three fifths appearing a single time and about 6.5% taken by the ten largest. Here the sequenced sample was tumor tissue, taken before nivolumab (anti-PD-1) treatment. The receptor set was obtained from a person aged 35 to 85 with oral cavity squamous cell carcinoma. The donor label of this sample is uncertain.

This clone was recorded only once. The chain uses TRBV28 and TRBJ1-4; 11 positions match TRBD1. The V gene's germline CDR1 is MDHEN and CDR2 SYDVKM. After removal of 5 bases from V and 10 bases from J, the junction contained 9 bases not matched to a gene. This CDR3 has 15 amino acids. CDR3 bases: TGTGCCAGCAGTCCACCGGACAGGGGGCTCGGAAAACTGTTTTTT. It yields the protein CASSPPDRGLGKLFF. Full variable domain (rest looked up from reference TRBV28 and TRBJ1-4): DVKVTQSSRYLVKRTGEKVFLECVQDMDHENMFWYRQDPGLGLRLIYFSYDVKMKEKGDIPEGYSVSREKKERFSLILESASTNQTSMYLCASSPPDRGLGKLFFGSGTQLSVL.

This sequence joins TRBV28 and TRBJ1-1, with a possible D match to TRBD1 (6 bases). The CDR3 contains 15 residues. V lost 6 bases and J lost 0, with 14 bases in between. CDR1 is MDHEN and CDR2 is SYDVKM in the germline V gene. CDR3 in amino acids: CASRPDRPLNTEAFF. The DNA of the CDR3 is TGTGCCAGCAGGCCTGACAGGCCTCTGAACACTGAAGCTTTCTTT. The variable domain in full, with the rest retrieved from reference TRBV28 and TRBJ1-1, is DVKVTQSSRYLVKRTGEKVFLECVQDMDHENMFWYRQDPGLGLRLIYFSYDVKMKEKGDIPEGYSVSREKKERFSLILESASTNQTSMYLCASRPDRPLNTEAFFGQGTRLTVV.